The 5 T cell receptor beta chains presented below share a single source sample, sequenced in a study of blood T cell repertoires in COVID-19. Sequencing was performed with immunoSEQ multiplex PCR; in TCRdb, only in-frame clones are kept and a portion is missing. Of 140,000 to 150,000 clones listed, roughly 79% are singletons. Sequencing used peripheral blood. The receptors derive from a man over 45 with active or convalescent COVID-19.

The chain links TRBV2 to TRBJ1-1; D ambiguous. Germline V gene lookup returns CDR1 SNHLY and CDR2 FYNNEI. This CDR3 contains 14 residues. The ends were cut back, 4 bases at V and 2 bases at J, with 11 bases in the middle. The CDR3 sequence: CASSVLRLNTEAFF. The CDR3 nucleotides read TGTGCCAGCAGTGTATTGCGCTTAAACACTGAAGCTTTCTTT.

The chain combines TRBV27 with TRBJ2-5; D is perhaps TRBD1 (7 bases). Germline V gene data show CDR1 as MNHEY and CDR2 as SMNVEV (reference sequence). The CDR3 runs 17 residues. The V gene lost 6 bases and the J gene lost 4 bases, with 24 bases spanning the gap. The CDR3 DNA follows: TGTGCCAGCAGCCAGCGTTTCAGGGGGGAGTCTCGAGAGACCCAGTACTTC. Residues: CASSQRFRGESRETQYF.

The chain carries TRBV24-1 and TRBJ2-3, with 9 bases that match TRBD2. The germline V gene has CDR1 KGHDR and CDR2 SFDVKD. V lost 8 bases, J lost 4 bases, and 9 bases stayed unmatched. The CDR3 has 15 amino acids. CDR3 nucleotide sequence: TGTGCCACCACCCTAAAGCGGGAGGCCTCAGATACGCAGTATTTT. Its protein is CATTLKREASDTQYF.

The chain is built from TRBV21-1 and TRBJ2-3; the listed D gene, TRBD2, was not tested against the DNA. TRBV21-1 is labeled a pseudogene. This CDR3 region has 16 residues. CDR3 DNA: TGTGCCAGCAGCAAAGAGATAGCGGGAGTCACAGATACGCAGTATTTT. Translating it yields CASSKEIAGVTDTQYF.

This sequence joins TRBV5-1 and TRBJ1-1; D is perhaps TRBD1 (5 bases). The CDR3 extends over 14 amino acids. V lost 4 bases and J 1 base, leaving 11 bases between the germline ends. Per germline, CDR1 SGHRS and CDR2 YFSETQ. As DNA, the CDR3 is TGCGCCAGCAGCAAAGACAGCCAGAACACTGAAGCTTTCTTT. Its protein is CASSKDSQNTEAFF. Drawing the rest from reference TRBV5-1 and TRBJ1-1, the complete variable domain is KAGVTQTPRYLIKTRGQQVTLSCSPISGHRSVSWYQQTPGQGLQFLFEYFSETQRNKGNFPGRFSGRQFSNSRSEMNVSTLELGDSALYLCASSKDSQNTEAFFGQGTRLTVV.